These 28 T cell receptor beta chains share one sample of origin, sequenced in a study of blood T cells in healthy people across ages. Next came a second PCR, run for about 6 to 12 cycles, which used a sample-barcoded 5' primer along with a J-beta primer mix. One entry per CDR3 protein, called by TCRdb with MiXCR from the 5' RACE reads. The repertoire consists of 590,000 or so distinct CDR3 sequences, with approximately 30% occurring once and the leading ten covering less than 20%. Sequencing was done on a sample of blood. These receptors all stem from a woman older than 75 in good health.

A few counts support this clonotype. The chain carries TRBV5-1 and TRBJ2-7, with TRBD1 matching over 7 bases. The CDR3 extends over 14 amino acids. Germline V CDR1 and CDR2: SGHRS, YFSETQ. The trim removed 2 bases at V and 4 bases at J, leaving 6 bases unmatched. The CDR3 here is CASSFDREKYEQYF. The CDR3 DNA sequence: TGCGCCAGCAGCTTTGACAGGGAAAAGTACGAGCAGTACTTC. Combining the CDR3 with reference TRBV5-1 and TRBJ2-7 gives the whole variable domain KAGVTQTPRYLIKTRGQQVTLSCSPISGHRSVSWYQQTPGQGLQFLFEYFSETQRNKGNFPGRFSGRQFSNSRSEMNVSTLELGDSALYLCASSFDREKYEQYFGPGTRLTVT.

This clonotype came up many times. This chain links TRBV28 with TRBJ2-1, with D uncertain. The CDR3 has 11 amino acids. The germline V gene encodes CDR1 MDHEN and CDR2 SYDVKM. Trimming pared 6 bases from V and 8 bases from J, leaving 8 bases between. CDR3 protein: CASRNMHEQFF. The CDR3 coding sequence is TGTGCCAGCAGAAACATGCATGAGCAGTTCTTC.

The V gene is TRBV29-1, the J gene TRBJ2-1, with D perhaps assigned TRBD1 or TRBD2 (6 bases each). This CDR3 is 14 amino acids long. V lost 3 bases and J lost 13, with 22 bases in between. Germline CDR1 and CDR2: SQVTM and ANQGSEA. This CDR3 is CSVDGTGAQETQFF. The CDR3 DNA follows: TGCAGCGTTGATGGGACGGGGGCGCAAGAGACCCAGTTCTTC.

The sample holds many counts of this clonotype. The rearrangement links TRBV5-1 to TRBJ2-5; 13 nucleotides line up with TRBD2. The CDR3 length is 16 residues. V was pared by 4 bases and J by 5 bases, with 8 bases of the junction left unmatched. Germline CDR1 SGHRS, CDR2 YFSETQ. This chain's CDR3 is CASSQGLAGAGETQYF. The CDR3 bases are TGCGCCAGCAGCCAAGGACTAGCGGGGGCCGGGGAGACCCAGTACTTC.

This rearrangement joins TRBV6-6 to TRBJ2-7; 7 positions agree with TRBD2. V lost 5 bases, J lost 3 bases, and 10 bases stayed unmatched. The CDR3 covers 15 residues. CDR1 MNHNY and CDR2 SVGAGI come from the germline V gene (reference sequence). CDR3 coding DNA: TGTGCCAGCAGTAACCTAGCGGAGGCAAACTACGAGCAGTACTTC. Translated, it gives CASSNLAEANYEQYF.

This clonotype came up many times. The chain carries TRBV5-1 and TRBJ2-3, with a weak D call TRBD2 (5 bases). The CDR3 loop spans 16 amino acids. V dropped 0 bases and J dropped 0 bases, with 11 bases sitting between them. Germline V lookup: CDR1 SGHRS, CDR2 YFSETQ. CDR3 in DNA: TGCGCCAGCAGCTTGGGGGAGTCATACAGCACAGATACGCAGTATTTT. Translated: CASSLGESYSTDTQYF.

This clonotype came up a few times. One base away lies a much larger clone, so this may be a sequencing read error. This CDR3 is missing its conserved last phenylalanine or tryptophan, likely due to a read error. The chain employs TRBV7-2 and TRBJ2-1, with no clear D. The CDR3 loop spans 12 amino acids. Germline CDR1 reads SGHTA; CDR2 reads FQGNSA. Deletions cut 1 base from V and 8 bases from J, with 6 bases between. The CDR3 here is CASSLGLYEQFV. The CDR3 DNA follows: TGTGCCAGCAGCTTAGGGCTCTATGAGCAGTTCGTC.

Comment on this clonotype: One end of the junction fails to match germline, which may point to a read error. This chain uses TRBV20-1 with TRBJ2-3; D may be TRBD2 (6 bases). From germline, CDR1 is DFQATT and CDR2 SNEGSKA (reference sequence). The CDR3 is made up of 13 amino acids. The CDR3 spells CRARPGGTDTQYF. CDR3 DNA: TGCAGAGCTAGACCGGGGGGCACAGATACGCAGTATTTT.

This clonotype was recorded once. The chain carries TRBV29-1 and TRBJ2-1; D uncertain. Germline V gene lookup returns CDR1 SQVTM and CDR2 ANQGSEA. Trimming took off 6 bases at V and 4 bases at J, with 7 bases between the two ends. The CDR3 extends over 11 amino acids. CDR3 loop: CSVVPYNEQFF. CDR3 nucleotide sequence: TGCAGCGTCGTTCCGTACAATGAGCAGTTCTTC.

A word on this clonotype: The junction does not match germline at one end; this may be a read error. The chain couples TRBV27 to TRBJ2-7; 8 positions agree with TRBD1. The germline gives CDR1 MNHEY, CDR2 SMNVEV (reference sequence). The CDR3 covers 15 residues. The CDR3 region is CASRKQGGDSYEQDF. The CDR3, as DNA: TGTGCCAGCAGAAAACAGGGGGGAGACTCCTACGAGCAGGACTTC.

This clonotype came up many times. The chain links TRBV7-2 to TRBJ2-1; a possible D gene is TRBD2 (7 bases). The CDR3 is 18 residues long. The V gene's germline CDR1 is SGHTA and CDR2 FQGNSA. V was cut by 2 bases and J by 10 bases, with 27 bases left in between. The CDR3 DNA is TGTGCCAGCAGCTTAACTCGGGGGGTACTCCGGGGCCAGGGGGAGCAGTTCTTC. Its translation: CASSLTRGVLRGQGEQFF. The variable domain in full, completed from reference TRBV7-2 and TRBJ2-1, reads GAGVSQSPSNKVTEKGKDVELRCDPISGHTALYWYRQSLGQGLEFLIYFQGNSAPDKSGLPSDRFSAERTGGSVSTLTIQRTQQEDSAVYLCASSLTRGVLRGQGEQFFGPGTRLTVL.

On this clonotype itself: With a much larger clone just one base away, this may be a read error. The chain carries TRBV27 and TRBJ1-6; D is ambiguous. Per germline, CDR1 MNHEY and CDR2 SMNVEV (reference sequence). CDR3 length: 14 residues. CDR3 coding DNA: TGTGCCAGCAGTTTATCAGGGCGTGATTCACCCCCCCACTTT. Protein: CASSLSGRDSPPHF.

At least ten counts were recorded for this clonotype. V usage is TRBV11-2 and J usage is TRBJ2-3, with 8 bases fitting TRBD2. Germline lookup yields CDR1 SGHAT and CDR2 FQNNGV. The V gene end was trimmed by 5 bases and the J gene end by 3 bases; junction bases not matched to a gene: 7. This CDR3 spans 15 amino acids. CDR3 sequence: CASSADGGATDTQYF. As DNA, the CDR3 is TGTGCCAGCAGCGCCGACGGGGGGGCAACAGATACGCAGTATTTT. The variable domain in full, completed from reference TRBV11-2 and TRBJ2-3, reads EAGVAQSPRYKIIEKRQSVAFWCNPISGHATLYWYQQILGQGPKLLIQFQNNGVVDDSQLPKDRFSAERLKGVDSTLKIQPAKLEDSAVYLCASSADGGATDTQYFGPGTRLTVL.

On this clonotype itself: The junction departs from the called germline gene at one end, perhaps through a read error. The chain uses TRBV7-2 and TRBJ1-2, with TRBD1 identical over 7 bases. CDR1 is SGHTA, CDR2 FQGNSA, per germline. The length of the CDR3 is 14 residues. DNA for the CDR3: TGTGCCGGCAGCCCAGCAACAGGGGTCTATGGCTACACCTTC. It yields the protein CAGSPATGVYGYTF.

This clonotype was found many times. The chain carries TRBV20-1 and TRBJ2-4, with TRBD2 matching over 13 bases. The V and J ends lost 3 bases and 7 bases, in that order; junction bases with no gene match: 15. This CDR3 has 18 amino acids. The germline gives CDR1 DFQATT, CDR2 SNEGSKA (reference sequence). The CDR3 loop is CSASPVGLAGEPANIQYF. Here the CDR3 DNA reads TGCAGTGCTAGTCCGGTCGGACTAGCGGGGGAACCGGCGAACATTCAGTACTTC.

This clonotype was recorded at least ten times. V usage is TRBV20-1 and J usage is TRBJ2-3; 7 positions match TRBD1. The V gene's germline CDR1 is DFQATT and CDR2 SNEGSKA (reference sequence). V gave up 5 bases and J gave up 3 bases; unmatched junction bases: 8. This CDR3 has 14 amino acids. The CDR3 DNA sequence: TGCAGTGCTGGCGCCAGGGGGATGACAGATACGCAGTATTTT. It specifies CSAGARGMTDTQYF.

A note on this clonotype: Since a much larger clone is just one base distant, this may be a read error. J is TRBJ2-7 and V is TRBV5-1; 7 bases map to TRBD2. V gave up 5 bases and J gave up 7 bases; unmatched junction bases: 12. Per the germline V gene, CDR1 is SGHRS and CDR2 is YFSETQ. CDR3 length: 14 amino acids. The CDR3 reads CASRSTSTYNEQYF. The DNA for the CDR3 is TGCGCCAGCAGGTCGACTAGCACTTACAATGAGCAGTACTTC.

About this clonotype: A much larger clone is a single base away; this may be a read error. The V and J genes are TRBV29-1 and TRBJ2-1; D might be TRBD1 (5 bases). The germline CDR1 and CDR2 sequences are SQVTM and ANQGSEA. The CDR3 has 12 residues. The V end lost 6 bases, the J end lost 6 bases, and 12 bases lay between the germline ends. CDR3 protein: CSVGPGCNEQFF. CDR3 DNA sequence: TGCAGCGTCGGACCAGGGTGCAATGAGCAGTTCTTC.

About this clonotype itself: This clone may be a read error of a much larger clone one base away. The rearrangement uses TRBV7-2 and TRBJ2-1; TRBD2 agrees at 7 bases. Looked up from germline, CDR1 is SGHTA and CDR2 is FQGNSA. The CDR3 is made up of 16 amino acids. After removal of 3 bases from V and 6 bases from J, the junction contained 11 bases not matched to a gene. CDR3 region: CASSLGGGPIRNEQFF. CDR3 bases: TGTGCCAGCAGCTTGGGGGGGGGACCTATCCGCAATGAGCAGTTCTTC.

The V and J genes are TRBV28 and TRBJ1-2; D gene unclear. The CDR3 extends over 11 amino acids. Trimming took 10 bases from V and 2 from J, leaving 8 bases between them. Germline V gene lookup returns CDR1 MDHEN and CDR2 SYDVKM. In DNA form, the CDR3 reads TGTGCCATTGAACAGAACTATGGCTACACCTTC. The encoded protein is CAIEQNYGYTF.

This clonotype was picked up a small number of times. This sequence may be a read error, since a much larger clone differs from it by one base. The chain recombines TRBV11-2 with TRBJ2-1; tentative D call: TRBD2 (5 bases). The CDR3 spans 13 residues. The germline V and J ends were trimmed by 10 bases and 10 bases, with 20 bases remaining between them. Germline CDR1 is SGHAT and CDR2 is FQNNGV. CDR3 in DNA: TGTGCCACCTCCCGGGAAAACTCCTACGAGCAGTTCTTC. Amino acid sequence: CATSRENSYEQFF.

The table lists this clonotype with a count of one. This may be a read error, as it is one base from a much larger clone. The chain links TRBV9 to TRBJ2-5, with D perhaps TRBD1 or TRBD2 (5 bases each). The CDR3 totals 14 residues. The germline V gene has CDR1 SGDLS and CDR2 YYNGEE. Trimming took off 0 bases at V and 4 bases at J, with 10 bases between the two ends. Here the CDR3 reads CASSVGTGRETQYF. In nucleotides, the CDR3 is TGTGCCAGCAGCGTAGGGACGGGACGAGAGACCCAGTACTTC.

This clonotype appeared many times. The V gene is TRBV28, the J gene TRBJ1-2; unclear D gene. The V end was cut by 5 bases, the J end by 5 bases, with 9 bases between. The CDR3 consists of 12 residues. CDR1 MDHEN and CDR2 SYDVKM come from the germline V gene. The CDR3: CASSPLRYGYTF. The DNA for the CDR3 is TGTGCCAGCAGTCCTTTGAGATATGGCTACACCTTC.

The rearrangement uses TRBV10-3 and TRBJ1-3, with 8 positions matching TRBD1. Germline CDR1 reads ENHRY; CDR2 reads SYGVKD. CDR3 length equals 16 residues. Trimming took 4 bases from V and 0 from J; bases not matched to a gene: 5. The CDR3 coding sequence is TGTGCCATCAGTGGAGGACAGGGAGTCTCTGGAAACACCATATATTTT. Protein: CAISGGQGVSGNTIYF.

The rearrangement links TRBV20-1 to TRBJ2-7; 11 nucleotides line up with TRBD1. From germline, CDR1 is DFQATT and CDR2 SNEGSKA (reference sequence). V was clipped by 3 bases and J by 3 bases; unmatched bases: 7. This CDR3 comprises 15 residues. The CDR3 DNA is TGCAGTGCTAGGACTCCCGGGACAGGGGGCTACGAGCAGTACTTC. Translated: CSARTPGTGGYEQYF.

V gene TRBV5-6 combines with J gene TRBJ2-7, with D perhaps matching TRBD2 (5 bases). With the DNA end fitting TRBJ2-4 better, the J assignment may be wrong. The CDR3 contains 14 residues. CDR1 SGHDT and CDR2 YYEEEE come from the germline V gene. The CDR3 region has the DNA TGTGCCAGCAGCTTGGGAGGGAAAGAAAGCATTCAGTACTTC. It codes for CASSLGGKESIQYF.

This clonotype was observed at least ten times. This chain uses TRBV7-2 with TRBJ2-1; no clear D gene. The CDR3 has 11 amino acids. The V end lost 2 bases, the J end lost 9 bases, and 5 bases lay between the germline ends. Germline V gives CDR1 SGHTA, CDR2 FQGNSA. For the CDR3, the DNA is TGTGCCAGCAGCTTATGGGGTGAGCAGTTCTTC. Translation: CASSLWGEQFF.

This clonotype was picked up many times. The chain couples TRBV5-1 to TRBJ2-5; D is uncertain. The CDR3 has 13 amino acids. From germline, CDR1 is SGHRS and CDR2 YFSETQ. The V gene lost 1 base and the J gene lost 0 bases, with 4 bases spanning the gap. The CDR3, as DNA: TGCGCCAGCAGCTTGACGCACCAAGAGACCCAGTACTTC. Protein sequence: CASSLTHQETQYF. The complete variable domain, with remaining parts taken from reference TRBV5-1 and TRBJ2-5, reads KAGVTQTPRYLIKTRGQQVTLSCSPISGHRSVSWYQQTPGQGLQFLFEYFSETQRNKGNFPGRFSGRQFSNSRSEMNVSTLELGDSALYLCASSLTHQETQYFGPGTRLLVL.